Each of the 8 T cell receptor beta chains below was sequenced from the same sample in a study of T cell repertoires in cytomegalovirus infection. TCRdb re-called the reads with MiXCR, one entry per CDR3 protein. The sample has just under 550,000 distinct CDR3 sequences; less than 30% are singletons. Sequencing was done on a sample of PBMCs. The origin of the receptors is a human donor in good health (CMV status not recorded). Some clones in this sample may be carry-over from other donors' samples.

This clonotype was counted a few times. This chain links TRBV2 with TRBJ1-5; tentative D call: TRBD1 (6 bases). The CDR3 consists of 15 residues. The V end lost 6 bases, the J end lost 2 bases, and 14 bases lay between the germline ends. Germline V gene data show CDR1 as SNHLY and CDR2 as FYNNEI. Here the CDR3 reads CASSQTGLGNQPQHF. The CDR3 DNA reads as TGTGCCAGCAGCCAAACAGGGTTGGGCAATCAGCCCCAGCATTTT.

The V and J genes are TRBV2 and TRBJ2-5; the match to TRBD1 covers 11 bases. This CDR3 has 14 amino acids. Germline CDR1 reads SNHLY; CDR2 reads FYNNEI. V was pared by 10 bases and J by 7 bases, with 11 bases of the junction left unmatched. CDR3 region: CATGTGGSFGTQYF. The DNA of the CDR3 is TGTGCCACCGGGACAGGGGGTTCTTTTGGGACCCAGTACTTC.

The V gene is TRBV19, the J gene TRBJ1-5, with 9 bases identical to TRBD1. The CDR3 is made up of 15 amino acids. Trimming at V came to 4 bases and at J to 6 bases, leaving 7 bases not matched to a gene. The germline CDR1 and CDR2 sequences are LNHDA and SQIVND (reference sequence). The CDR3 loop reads CASSTTGQGSQPQHF. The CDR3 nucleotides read TGTGCCAGTAGTACCACGGGACAGGGAAGTCAGCCCCAGCATTTT.

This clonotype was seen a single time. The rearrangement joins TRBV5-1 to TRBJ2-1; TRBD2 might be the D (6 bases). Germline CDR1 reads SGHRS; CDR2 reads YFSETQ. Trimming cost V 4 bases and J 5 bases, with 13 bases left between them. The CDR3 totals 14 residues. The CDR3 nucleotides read TGCGCCAGCAGCGTGGCGGGACTCCACAATGAGCAGTTCTTC. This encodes CASSVAGLHNEQFF.

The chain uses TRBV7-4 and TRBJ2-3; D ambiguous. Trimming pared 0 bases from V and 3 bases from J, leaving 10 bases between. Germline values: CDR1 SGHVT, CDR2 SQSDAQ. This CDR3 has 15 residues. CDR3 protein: CASSLADRRTDTQYF. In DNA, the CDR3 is TGTGCCAGCAGCTTAGCGGATCGGAGAACAGATACGCAGTATTTT.

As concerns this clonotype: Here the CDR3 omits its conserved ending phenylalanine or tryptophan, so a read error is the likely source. CDR3 in amino acids: CSARLAGIQETQYV. Written as DNA, the CDR3 is TGCAGTGCTAGGTTAGCGGGAATCCAAGAGACCCAGTACGTC. The chain couples TRBV20-1 to TRBJ2-5; 8 bases agree with TRBD2. Unmatched junction bases numbered 4, after V lost 3 bases and J lost 1 base. The CDR3 covers 14 residues. The germline V gene encodes CDR1 DFQATT and CDR2 SNEGSKA (reference sequence).

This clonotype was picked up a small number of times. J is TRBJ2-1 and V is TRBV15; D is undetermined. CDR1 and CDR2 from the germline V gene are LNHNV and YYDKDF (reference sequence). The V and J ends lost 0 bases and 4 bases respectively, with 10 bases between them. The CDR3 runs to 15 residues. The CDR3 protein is CATSREYSKYNEQFF. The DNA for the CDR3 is TGTGCCACCAGCAGAGAATATTCAAAGTACAATGAGCAGTTCTTC.

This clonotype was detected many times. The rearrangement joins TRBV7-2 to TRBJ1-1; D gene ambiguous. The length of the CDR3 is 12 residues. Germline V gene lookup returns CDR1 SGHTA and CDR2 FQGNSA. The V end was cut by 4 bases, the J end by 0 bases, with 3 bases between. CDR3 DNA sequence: TGTGCCAGCAGCTCCATGAACACTGAAGCTTTCTTT. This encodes CASSSMNTEAFF.